Below, 2 T cell receptor beta chains from the same sample are listed, as sequenced in a study of OX40 agonist ivuxolimab in advanced cancers. Sequenced by immunoSEQ multiplex PCR; TCRdb stores in-frame clones only, minus some. The sample shows tens of thousands of clones, around 88% of them seen only once. The material was CD4+ or CD8+ T cells sorted from blood, obtained in a trial of the OX40 agonist ivuxolimab. The receptors derive from an adult with an advanced solid tumor such as melanoma, head and neck, liver or kidney cancer.

This chain connects TRBV13 to TRBJ2-7; D is perhaps TRBD1 or TRBD2 (5 bases each). CDR1 PRHDT and CDR2 FYEKMQ come from the germline V gene (reference sequence). The CDR3 has 13 residues. V shed 2 bases and J shed 5 bases, with 10 bases lying between them. Written as DNA, the CDR3 is TGTGCCAGCAGCTTAACGGGGACCCACGAGCAGTACTTC. It translates to CASSLTGTHEQYF.

The chain is built from TRBV11-3 and TRBJ2-3; maybe TRBD1 (6 bases). The CDR3 is made up of 13 amino acids. The germline CDR1 and CDR2 sequences are SGHNT and YENEEA. Trimming left V 5 bases short and J 4 bases short, with 10 bases between. CDR3 region: CASSPQGADTQYF. DNA for the CDR3: TGTGCCAGCAGCCCACAGGGTGCAGATACGCAGTATTTT.